This T cell receptor beta chain was sequenced in a study of CD8+CD57+ T cells in acquired aplastic anemia. Findings and caveats of the study: Overlapping CD8+ CDR3 repertoires of patients and controls contained twenty-nine shared sequences.

Points on this clonotype: Antigen: not known.

The use of genomic DNA as template underpinned the TCR beta VDJ and CDR3 profiling. TCRdb passed the reads through MiXCR, listing each CDR3 protein once. The sample contains over 150,000 distinct CDR3 sequences, roughly 54% of which appear only once. V trimming: 1 base; J trimming: 7 bases; junction bases outside the gene matches: 7. Germline assignment: CDR1 DFQATT and CDR2 SNEGSKA (reference sequence). The CDR3 covers 13 residues. Flow cytometry had shown expanded CD8+CD57+ cells in the patients chosen for sequencing. The patients, all of them, had severe acquired aplastic anemia. Material for sequencing was sorted CD4+, CD8+, or CD8+CD57+ T cells (not recorded which) from PBMCs. The chain carries TRBV20-1 and TRBJ2-7; 7 bases map to TRBD2. This sequence was found in a human donor with aplastic anemia. The DNA of the CDR3 is TGCAGTGCTAGAGGACTAGCATCCCATGAGCAGTACTTC. It codes for CSARGLASHEQYF.